Listed here are 29 T cell receptor beta chains from one sample, sequenced in a study of T cell responses to AZD1222 COVID-19 vaccine. TCRdb's table, derived via immunoSEQ multiplex PCR, lists solely in-frame clones and lacks some. The data hold some 170,000 clones, with around 94% observed a single time. The sequencing here drew on peripheral blood, taken on day 0 of AZD1222 vaccination. The receptors come from an adult in good health.

The chain couples TRBV5-1 to TRBJ1-1; 9 bases match TRBD1. Germline V gives CDR1 SGHRS, CDR2 YFSETQ. The CDR3 consists of 17 residues. V shed 1 base, J shed 0 bases, and the junction held 7 bases outside the gene matches. The CDR3 region has the DNA TGCGCCAGCAGCTTGTGGGACAGGGAAGGCGTGAACACTGAAGCTTTCTTT. Protein product: CASSLWDREGVNTEAFF. Supplemented by reference TRBV5-1 and TRBJ1-1, the full variable domain reads KAGVTQTPRYLIKTRGQQVTLSCSPISGHRSVSWYQQTPGQGLQFLFEYFSETQRNKGNFPGRFSGRQFSNSRSEMNVSTLELGDSALYLCASSLWDREGVNTEAFFGQGTRLTVV.

V is TRBV5-8 and J is TRBJ1-1; D not certain. The V and J ends lost 1 base and 4 bases respectively, with 17 bases between them. CDR3 size: 16 residues. Germline V gene data show CDR1 as SGHTS and CDR2 as YDEGEE. CDR3 bases: TGTGCCAGCAGCTTGAGGTTTGCGGGGAAAATCACTGAAGCTTTCTTT. Translating it yields CASSLRFAGKITEAFF.

V usage is TRBV10-1 and J usage is TRBJ2-2, with 7 bases fitting TRBD1. The CDR3 sequence is 15 residues long. Germline lookup yields CDR1 WNHNN and CDR2 SYGVQD (reference sequence). J was trimmed by 2 bases and V by 3 bases; bases with no gene match: 3. CDR3 in DNA: TGCGCCAGCAGTGATGGGACAGCCAACACCGGGGAGCTGTTTTTT. It yields the protein CASSDGTANTGELFF.

The chain has TRBV19 and TRBJ2-1; possible D gene TRBD2, 6 bases. This CDR3 contains 16 residues. CDR1 and CDR2 (germline): LNHDA, SQIVND (reference sequence). V gave up 3 bases and J gave up 4 bases, with 16 bases separating them. CDR3 DNA sequence: TGTGCCAGTAGTATCGTGGAGGGAAGAGTTTACAATGAGCAGTTCTTC. Protein sequence: CASSIVEGRVYNEQFF.

The rearrangement joins TRBV2 to TRBJ1-5; 8 bases are a match to TRBD1. The germline V gene has CDR1 SNHLY and CDR2 FYNNEI. Losses at the gene ends were 3 bases for V and 2 bases for J; bases not matched to a gene: 0. The CDR3 has 14 amino acids. CDR3 protein: CASSEGQGNQPQHF. The CDR3 DNA follows: TGTGCCAGCAGTGAGGGACAGGGCAATCAGCCCCAGCATTTT.

The CDR3 sequence is CASSGNSGRANEQFF. CDR3 DNA: TGTGCCAGTAGTGGGAATAGCGGGAGGGCCAACGAGCAGTTCTTC. The gene calls are TRBV19 and TRBJ2-1, with 11 bases that match TRBD2. Germline trimming cut 5 bases from V and 10 bases from J; bases unmatched to any gene: 10. The V gene's germline CDR1 is LNHDA and CDR2 SQIVND (reference sequence). The CDR3 is 15 residues long.

This chain connects TRBV24-1 to TRBJ1-6; 10 nucleotides match TRBD1. This CDR3 spans 22 amino acids. The trim removed 9 bases at V and 3 bases at J, leaving 25 bases unmatched. Germline lookup yields CDR1 KGHDR and CDR2 SFDVKD. The CDR3 reads CATYCPTLSKDRGFNYNSPLHF. CDR3 nucleotides: TGTGCCACCTACTGCCCCACCCTATCCAAGGACAGGGGGTTCAACTATAATTCACCCCTCCACTTT.

The chain carries TRBV27 and TRBJ2-3; TRBD2 is a possible D gene (5 bases). Germline CDR1 reads MNHEY; CDR2 reads SMNVEV (reference sequence). The CDR3 has 16 amino acids. Trimming stripped 6 bases from V and 1 base from J, with 17 bases between. The CDR3 loop is CASSPRWLAGTDTQYF. For the CDR3, the DNA is TGTGCCAGCAGCCCCCGGTGGCTAGCTGGCACAGATACGCAGTATTTT.

V is TRBV12-3 or TRBV12-4 and J is TRBJ2-2; TRBD1 is a possible D gene (5 bases). Trimming removed 6 bases from V and 6 bases from J, with 11 bases in between. The CDR3 is 13 residues long. This CDR3 is CASSVMGPGELFF. The CDR3 DNA reads TGTGCCAGCAGCGTCATGGGGCCCGGGGAGCTGTTTTTT.

The J gene is TRBJ2-7, the V gene TRBV6-5; 8 nucleotides line up with TRBD1. The trim removed 7 bases at V and 9 bases at J, leaving 5 bases unmatched. This CDR3 contains 11 residues. CDR1 and CDR2 (germline): MNHEY, SVGAGI. The CDR3 protein is CASKAGGGQYF. Written as DNA, the CDR3 is TGTGCCAGCAAAGCAGGGGGCGGGCAGTACTTC.

The chain couples TRBV12-3 or TRBV12-4 to TRBJ1-1; D is ambiguous. The V end was cut by 2 bases, the J end by 5 bases, with 9 bases between. The CDR3 covers 13 residues. As DNA, the CDR3 is TGTGCCAGCAGTTTAACTTCGGGGACTGAAGCTTTCTTT. Protein: CASSLTSGTEAFF.

The gene calls are TRBV19 and TRBJ1-1; 7 bases fit TRBD1. This CDR3 region has 18 residues. The junction had 13 bases not matched to a gene; V was cut back by 3 bases and J by 0 bases. Germline CDR1 LNHDA, CDR2 SQIVND (reference sequence). CDR3 in DNA: TGTGCCAGTAGTATTGGGGCACAGGGGAAACCGATGAACACTGAAGCTTTCTTT. Encoded protein: CASSIGAQGKPMNTEAFF.

The chain carries TRBV4-1 and TRBJ2-3; 13 bases are a match to TRBD2. V shed 3 bases and J 1 base; nucleotides not matched to a gene: 10. This CDR3 region has 19 residues. Per the germline V gene, CDR1 is MGHRA and CDR2 is YSYEKL. The CDR3 nucleotides read TGCGCCAGCAGCCAGCTCGGACTAGCGGGGGCATGGGGCACAGATACGCAGTATTTT. It codes for CASSQLGLAGAWGTDTQYF.

The chain couples TRBV2 to TRBJ1-5; the match to TRBD1 covers 8 bases. CDR3 size: 15 residues. Germline V gives CDR1 SNHLY, CDR2 FYNNEI. J lost 3 bases, V lost 6 bases, and 7 bases had no gene match. CDR3 DNA: TGTGCCAGCAGCGGTGGACAGGGCCTCAATCAGCCCCAGCATTTT. Its protein product is CASSGGQGLNQPQHF. Based on the CDR3 plus reference TRBV2 and TRBJ1-5, the full variable domain is EPEVTQTPSHQVTQMGQEVILRCVPISNHLYFYWYRQILGQKVEFLVSFYNNEISEKSEIFDDQFSVERPDGSNFTLKIRSTKLEDSAMYFCASSGGQGLNQPQHFGDGTRLSIL.

The rearrangement uses TRBV6-6 and TRBJ1-2; D remains ambiguous. The CDR3 contains 15 residues. Germline lookup yields CDR1 MNHNY and CDR2 SVGAGI (reference sequence). V shed 3 bases and J shed 4 bases, with 15 bases lying between them. The CDR3 protein is CASSYPRGVSYGYTF. Written as DNA, the CDR3 is TGTGCCAGCAGTTATCCCAGAGGCGTGAGCTATGGCTACACCTTC.

The chain has TRBV27 and TRBJ2-3; D not certain. The V gene lost 3 bases and the J gene lost 0 bases, with 7 bases spanning the gap. From germline, CDR1 is MNHEY and CDR2 SMNVEV (reference sequence). This CDR3 is built from 14 residues. DNA of the CDR3: TGTGCCAGCAGTTTGGTGCGGAGCACAGATACGCAGTATTTT. Its translation: CASSLVRSTDTQYF.

The CDR3 DNA is TGTGCCAGCAGCTTGGCCTTGAGGGCGGGAAGCACAGATACGCAGTATTTT. This codes for CASSLALRAGSTDTQYF. The chain links TRBV5-8 to TRBJ2-3; D is possibly TRBD2 (6 bases). V was cut by 0 bases and J by 0 bases, with 14 bases left in between. The CDR3 sequence is 17 residues long. Per the germline V gene, CDR1 is SGHTS and CDR2 is YDEGEE.

The rearrangement joins TRBV7-7 to TRBJ2-7, with a tentative D call TRBD1 (6 bases). Germline lookup yields CDR1 SSHAT and CDR2 FNYEAQ (reference sequence). V was clipped by 4 bases and J by 1 base, with 8 bases between them. The CDR3 covers 13 residues. The CDR3 region has the DNA TGTGCCAGCAGCTCTGGACAGTCCTACGAGCAGTACTTC. As protein: CASSSGQSYEQYF. Variable domain in full (rest from reference TRBV7-7 and TRBJ2-7): GAGVSQSPRYKVTKRGQDVTLRCDPISSHATLYWYQQALGQGPEFLTYFNYEAQPDKSGLPSDRFSAERPEGSISTLTIQRTEQRDSAMYRCASSSGQSYEQYFGPGTRLTVT.

CDR3 in amino acids: CASSLEDGYTF. The CDR3 nucleotides read TGTGCCAGCAGTTTGGAGGATGGCTACACCTTC. The chain uses TRBV28 and TRBJ1-2; D remains ambiguous. Germline-derived CDR1 and CDR2 are MDHEN and SYDVKM. V was trimmed by 3 bases and J by 6 bases, leaving 5 bases between them. This CDR3 has 11 residues.

The chain links TRBV28 to TRBJ1-1, with a weak D call TRBD1 (5 bases). The V gene lost 5 bases and the J gene lost 6 bases, with 16 bases spanning the gap. The germline V gene has CDR1 MDHEN and CDR2 SYDVKM. This CDR3 spans 14 amino acids. The CDR3 DNA follows: TGTGCCAGCAGTCCGCGGGCCCCGGGGCCTGAAGCTTTCTTT. Its protein product is CASSPRAPGPEAFF.

The chain combines TRBV18 with TRBJ1-1, with D possibly being TRBD1 (5 bases). The CDR3 totals 14 residues. Deletions cut 5 bases from V and 1 base from J, with 11 bases between. Germline V gene sequence: CDR1 KGHSH, CDR2 LQKENI. The CDR3: CASSSGRRNTEAFF. In DNA form, the CDR3 reads TGTGCCAGCTCATCGGGACGGAGGAACACTGAAGCTTTCTTT. Complete variable domain (other parts from reference TRBV18 and TRBJ1-1): NAGVMQNPRHLVRRRGQEARLRCSPMKGHSHVYWYRQLPEEGLKFMVYLQKENIIDESGMPKERFSAEFPKEGPSILRIQQVVRGDSAAYFCASSSGRRNTEAFFGQGTRLTVV.

This clone showed up just once. The chain links TRBV27 to TRBJ1-2; TRBD1 matches at 11 bases. Germline CDR1 MNHEY, CDR2 SMNVEV (reference sequence). The CDR3 sequence is 13 residues long. Trimming cost V 6 bases and J 7 bases; bases outside gene matches: 4. This CDR3 is CASSSGTGGGYTF. The CDR3 coding sequence is TGTGCCAGCAGCTCCGGGACAGGGGGTGGCTACACCTTC.

The chain couples TRBV9 to TRBJ1-1; TRBD1 agrees at 8 bases. Germline CDR1 is SGDLS and CDR2 is YYNGEE. This CDR3 is 17 amino acids long. J was trimmed by 0 bases and V by 4 bases; bases with no gene match: 11. CDR3 sequence: CASSSTGVLNMNTEAFF. The CDR3 DNA follows: TGTGCCAGCAGCTCGACAGGGGTACTCAACATGAACACTGAAGCTTTCTTT.

The rearrangement links TRBV19 to TRBJ1-5, with 9 nucleotides matching TRBD1. Germline V gene sequence: CDR1 LNHDA, CDR2 SQIVND (reference sequence). With V trimmed by 4 bases and J by 2 bases, 6 bases remained unmatched. The length of the CDR3 is 16 residues. As DNA, the CDR3 is TGTGCCAGTAGTACATACCGGGACAGGGGCAATCAGCCCCAGCATTTT. Protein product: CASSTYRDRGNQPQHF.

The chain employs TRBV27 and TRBJ1-2; 8 positions agree with TRBD1. The CDR3 is 14 residues long. CDR1 is MNHEY, CDR2 SMNVEV, per germline (reference sequence). J was trimmed by 4 bases and V by 5 bases; bases with no gene match: 6. The CDR3 nucleotides are TGTGCCAGCAGTACCAGACAGGGGATCTATGGCTACACCTTC. Encoded protein: CASSTRQGIYGYTF.

The J gene is TRBJ2-1, the V gene TRBV7-2; TRBD2 agrees at 15 bases. The CDR3 is 16 amino acids. CDR1 and CDR2 from the germline V gene are SGHTA and FQGNSA. With V trimmed by 6 bases and J by 8 bases, 8 bases remained unmatched. The chain's CDR3 is CASRFPGLAGGYEQFF. The CDR3 coding sequence is TGTGCCAGCAGATTTCCCGGACTAGCGGGAGGGTATGAGCAGTTCTTC.

This chain uses TRBV7-2 with TRBJ2-2, with unresolved D. CDR3 length: 13 amino acids. Trimming removed 2 bases from V and 4 bases from J, with 5 bases in between. Germline CDR1 and CDR2: SGHTA and FQGNSA. CDR3 protein: CASSLWSTGELFF. The CDR3 bases are TGTGCCAGCAGCTTATGGAGCACCGGGGAGCTGTTTTTT.

This clone was seen once. The chain couples TRBV7-2 to TRBJ1-2, with D perhaps matching TRBD1 (6 bases). CDR3 length equals 16 residues. Trimming took off 5 bases at V and 1 base at J, with 17 bases between the two ends. CDR1 and CDR2 (germline): SGHTA, FQGNSA. The CDR3 is CASSVDQGILNYGYTF. For the CDR3, the DNA is TGTGCCAGCAGCGTGGACCAGGGGATCCTTAACTATGGCTACACCTTC.

This chain uses TRBV6-5 with TRBJ1-4; D ambiguous. The CDR3 runs 12 residues. Germline values: CDR1 MNHEY, CDR2 SVGAGI. V dropped 2 bases and J dropped 11 bases, with 9 bases sitting between them. CDR3 in DNA: TGTGCCAGCAGTTACGAGGGTGCCAAACTGTTTTTT. Translated: CASSYEGAKLFF.